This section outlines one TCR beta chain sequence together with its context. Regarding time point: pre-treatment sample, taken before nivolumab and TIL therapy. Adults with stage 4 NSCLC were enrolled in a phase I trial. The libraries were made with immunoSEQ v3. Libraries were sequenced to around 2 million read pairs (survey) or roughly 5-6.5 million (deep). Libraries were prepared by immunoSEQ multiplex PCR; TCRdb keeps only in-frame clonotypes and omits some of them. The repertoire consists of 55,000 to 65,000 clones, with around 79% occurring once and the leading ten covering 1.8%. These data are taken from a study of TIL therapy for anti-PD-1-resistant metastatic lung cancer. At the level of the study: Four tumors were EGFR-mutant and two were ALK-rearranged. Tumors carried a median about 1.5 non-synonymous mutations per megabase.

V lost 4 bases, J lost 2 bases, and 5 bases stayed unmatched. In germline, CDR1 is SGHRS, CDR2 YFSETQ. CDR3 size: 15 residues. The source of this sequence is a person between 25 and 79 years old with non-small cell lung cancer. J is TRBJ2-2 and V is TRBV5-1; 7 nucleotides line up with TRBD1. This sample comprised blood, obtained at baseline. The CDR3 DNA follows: TGCGCCAGCAGCCCCCGACAGGGAAACACCGGGGAGCTGTTTTTT. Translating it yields CASSPRQGNTGELFF.